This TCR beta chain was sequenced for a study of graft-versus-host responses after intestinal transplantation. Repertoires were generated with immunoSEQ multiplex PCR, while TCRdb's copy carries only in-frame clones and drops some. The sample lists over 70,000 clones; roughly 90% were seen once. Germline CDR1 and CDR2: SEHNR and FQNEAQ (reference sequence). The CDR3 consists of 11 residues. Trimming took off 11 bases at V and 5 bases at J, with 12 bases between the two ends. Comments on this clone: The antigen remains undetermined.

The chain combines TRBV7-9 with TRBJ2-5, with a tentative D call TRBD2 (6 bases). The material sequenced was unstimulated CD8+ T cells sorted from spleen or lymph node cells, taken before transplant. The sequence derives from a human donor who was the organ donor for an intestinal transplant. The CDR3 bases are TGTGCCGGGAGGCATGGCGAGACCCAGTACTTC. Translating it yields CAGRHGETQYF. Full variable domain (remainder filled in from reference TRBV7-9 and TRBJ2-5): DTGVSQNPRHKITKRGQNVTFRCDPISEHNRLYWYRQTLGQGPEFLTYFQNEAQLEKSRLLSDRFSAERPKGSFSTLEIQRTEQGDSAMYLCAGRHGETQYFGPGTRLLVL.